This is a list of T cell receptor beta chains from one sample in a study of T cell repertoires in cytomegalovirus infection. These receptors' targets are unknown. TCRdb recomputed calls from the reads with MiXCR, one row per CDR3 protein. The top ten hold under 25% of the sample, which has under 300,000 distinct CDR3 sequences, approximately 22% seen once. Sequenced material: cultured PBMCs, taken from culture after CMV antigen stimulation. All receptors derive from a human donor in good health (CMV status not recorded). Some clones in this sample may be carry-over from other donors' samples. CDR3s leave out the opening cysteine and the closing phenylalanine or tryptophan. The size field is filled for only some rows; it gives once, few, many or a size class.

clone_size j_call v_call cdr3_aa
- TRBJ2-5 TRBV28 ASSPLAEETQY
- TRBJ2-3 TRBV29-1 SVESGRAKADTQY
- TRBJ2-1 TRBV5-6 ASSLAVRLAGYNEQF
- TRBJ2-5 TRBV7-9 ASSEGGGLVETQY
- TRBJ1-5 TRBV5-1 ASSLEGSGSQPQH
many TRBJ1-3 TRBV12-3/TRBV12-4 ASRAPGLPNTIY
few TRBJ2-7 TRBV6-6 ASNGVRRGLSSYEQY
many TRBJ2-2 TRBV7-9 ASSLVPTSVNTGELF
- TRBJ2-7 TRBV4-3 ASSQDLRDLAEQY
few TRBJ2-2 TRBV6-2/TRBV6-3 ASFPSGRAGFTGELF
- TRBJ2-1 TRBV6-2/TRBV6-3 ASKTQLAGDVNEQF
few TRBJ2-7 TRBV20-1 SARDPSGGYEQY
once TRBJ2-5 TRBV11-2 ASSSSNRLAGGPRETQY
few TRBJ2-3 TRBV19 ASSISGAGVITDTQY
few TRBJ2-7 TRBV29-1 SVSRPSSYEQY
- TRBJ2-3 TRBV6-2/TRBV6-3 ASSNRQGASTDTQY
many TRBJ2-1 TRBV7-2 ASSLATRWDEQF
- TRBJ1-5 TRBV6-2/TRBV6-3 ASSYPTPGGGQPQH
- TRBJ2-3 TRBV4-3 ASSQDSKPTSGFTDTQY
few TRBJ2-3 TRBV18 ASSPIADSTDTQY
few TRBJ1-5 TRBV27 ATTSGGNQPQH
- TRBJ2-5 TRBV6-2/TRBV6-3 ASNGGVRETQY
many TRBJ2-2 TRBV7-9 ASSLDGGKDTGELF
- TRBJ1-6 TRBV27 ASSPSWTEYNSPLH
few TRBJ1-1 TRBV29-1 SVGARGQDEAF
- TRBJ1-2 TRBV27 ASSLYFVTSGTVNLRYGYT